The rows below give T cell receptor beta chains drawn from one sample of a study of CXCR3-negative and CXCR3-positive naive CD8 T cells. TCRdb re-called the 5' RACE reads; one entry per CDR3 protein, DNA not given. This table lists about 130,000 distinct CDR3 sequences. What was sequenced was naive CXCR3- CD8+ T cells from blood. The source of these receptors is a human donor in good health. Some clones in this sample may be carry-over from other donors' samples. Each CDR3 is given with its conserved first and last residue.

v_gene	j_gene	CDR3aa
TRBV4-1	TRBJ1-1	CASSQAPAWNTEAFF
TRBV7-3	TRBJ2-3	CASSPRTGKSTDTQYF
TRBV7-3	TRBJ1-5	CASSFDRGQPQHF
TRBV25-1	TRBJ1-1	CASSELAGRVTEAFF
TRBV27	TRBJ2-3	CASNQAGTGIPDTQYF
TRBV20-1	TRBJ2-7	CSAREWTGATPYEQYF
TRBV12-3/TRBV12-4	TRBJ2-3	CASTSPEDAQYF
TRBV14	TRBJ2-4	CASSPRQGADKNIQYF
TRBV5-1	TRBJ2-2	CASRRGSNGELFF
TRBV3-1	TRBJ2-3	CASSQGFGNADTQYF
TRBV4-3	TRBJ2-2	CASSQEGLAGHTGELFF
TRBV6-6	TRBJ1-4	CASSYLRGAREKLFF
TRBV6-5	TRBJ2-7	CASSHGAPQSYEQYF
TRBV5-1	TRBJ2-1	CASSLPMTSGGDSSYNEQFF
TRBV19	TRBJ1-1	CASLLNTEAFF
TRBV20-1	TRBJ2-3	CSAEPASVYTDTQYF
TRBV6-6	TRBJ2-7	CASSYSQTAAYEQYF
TRBV28	TRBJ2-1	CASSFGSSSYNEQFF
TRBV7-9	TRBJ2-1	CASSSRGLTYNEQFF
TRBV6-2/TRBV6-3	TRBJ1-1	CASRINRGYDTEAFF
TRBV29-1	TRBJ2-7	CSVTPAGVSSYEQYF
TRBV14	TRBJ1-1	CASSQDVNTEAFF
TRBV4-3	TRBJ2-7	CASSQTSGGSGEQYF
TRBV29-1	TRBJ1-2	CSVWDSKGYTF
TRBV10-3	TRBJ2-7	CAISESYEGTYEQYF
TRBV7-8	TRBJ2-5	CASSLAPLAAQETQYF
TRBV16	TRBJ2-3	CASSREDTQCF
TRBV10-3	TRBJ1-2	CAIRDRGGDGYTF